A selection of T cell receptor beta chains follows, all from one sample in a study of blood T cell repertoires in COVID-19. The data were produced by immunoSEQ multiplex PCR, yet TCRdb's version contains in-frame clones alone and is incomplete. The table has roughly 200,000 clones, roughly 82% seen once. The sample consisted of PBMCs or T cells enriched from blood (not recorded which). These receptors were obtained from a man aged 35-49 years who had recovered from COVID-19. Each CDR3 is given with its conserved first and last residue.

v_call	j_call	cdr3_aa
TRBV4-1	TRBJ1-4	CASSPLGGREKLFF
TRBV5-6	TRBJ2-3	CASSLSGITDTQYF
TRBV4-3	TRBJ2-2	CASSQGPNTGELFF
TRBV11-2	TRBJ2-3	CASSLSGWRGSPQYF
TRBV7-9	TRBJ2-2	CASSFSVGHRAGELFF
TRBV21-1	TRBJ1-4	CASSKGLRINEKLFF
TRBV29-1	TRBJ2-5	CSVRQGIQETQYF
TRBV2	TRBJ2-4	CASSGQLAVLAKNIQYF
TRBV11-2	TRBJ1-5	CASSRDSHSNQPQHF
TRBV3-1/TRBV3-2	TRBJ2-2	CASSQLAGDTGELFF
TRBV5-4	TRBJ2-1	CASSAKRSSYNEQFF
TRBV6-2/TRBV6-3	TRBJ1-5	CASSYSPGTGGMAQHF
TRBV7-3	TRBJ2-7	CASSLFMGSSYEQYF
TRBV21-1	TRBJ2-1	CASSPRRLRGRDNEQFF
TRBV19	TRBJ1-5	CASSPNNQPQHF
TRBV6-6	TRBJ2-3	CASSRPRTSGTTDTQYF
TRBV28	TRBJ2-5	CASSSIPLAGGRETQYF
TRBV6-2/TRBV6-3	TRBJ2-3	CASSRDRAGADTQYF
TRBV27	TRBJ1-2	CASSFQGNYGYTF
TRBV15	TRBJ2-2	CATTTDRGRTGELFF
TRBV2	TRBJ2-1	CATGGGTGGGNEQFF
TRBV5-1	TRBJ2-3	CASSWGTGTDTQYF
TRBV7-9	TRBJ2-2	CASSLADVRGLPLLFF
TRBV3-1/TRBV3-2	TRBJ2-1	CASSLTSGRAYNEQFF
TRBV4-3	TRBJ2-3	CASSPGQVTDTQYF
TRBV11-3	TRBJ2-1	CASSLGLAGSSYNEQFF
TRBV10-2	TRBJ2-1	CASSPTSVYNEQFF
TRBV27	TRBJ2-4	CASSPGTGGKNIQYF
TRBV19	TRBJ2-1	CASAPLGALGEQFF
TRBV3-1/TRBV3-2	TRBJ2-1	CASSQTSGGEQFF
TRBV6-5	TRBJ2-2	CASSYGAGTPTGELFF
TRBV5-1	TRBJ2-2	CASSLDRVGGELFF
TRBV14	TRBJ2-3	CASRPSTGLTDTQYF
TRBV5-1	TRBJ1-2	CATSQGDRGYGYTF
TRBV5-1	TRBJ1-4	CASSLEPGSEKLFF
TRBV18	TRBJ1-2	CASSPLSEGTNYGYTF
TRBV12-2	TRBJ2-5	CASRLQETQYF
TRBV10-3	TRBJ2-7	CAISPDSGSSHEQYF
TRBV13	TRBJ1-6	CASRFTGGSSPLHF
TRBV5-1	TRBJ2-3	CASSWESGTRSIGADTQYF
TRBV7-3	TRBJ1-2	CASSFASVLDRGHAGYTF
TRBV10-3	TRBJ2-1	CAISESSAGDEQFF
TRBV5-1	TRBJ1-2	CASSESPGGTYGYTF
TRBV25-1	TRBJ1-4	CASSESWTGGEKLFF
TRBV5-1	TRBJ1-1	CASSSTGTGDTEAFF
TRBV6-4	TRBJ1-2	CASSADRESGYTF
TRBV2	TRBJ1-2	CASSAGLSYGYTF
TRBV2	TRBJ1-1	CASRFRNTEAFF
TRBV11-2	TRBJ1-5	CASSLGTPLGPQHF
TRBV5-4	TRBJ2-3	CASSLGLSTDTQYF